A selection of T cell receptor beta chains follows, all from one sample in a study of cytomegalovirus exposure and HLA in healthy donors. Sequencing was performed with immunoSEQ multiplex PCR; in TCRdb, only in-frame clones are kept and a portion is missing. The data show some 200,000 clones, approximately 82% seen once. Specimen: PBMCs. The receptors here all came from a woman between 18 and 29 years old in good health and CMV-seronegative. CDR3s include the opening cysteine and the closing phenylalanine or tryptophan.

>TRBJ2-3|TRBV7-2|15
CASSNRQGGTDTQYF
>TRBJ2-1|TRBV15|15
CATSRGDRGPNEQFF
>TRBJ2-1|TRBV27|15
CASSYDGSSYNEQFF
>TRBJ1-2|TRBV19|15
CATNIFGGGVYGYTF
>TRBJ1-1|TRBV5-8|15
CATFRDRGTMGEAFF
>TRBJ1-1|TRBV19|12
CASSPSGVEAFF
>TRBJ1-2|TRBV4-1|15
CASSHLQGADDGYTF
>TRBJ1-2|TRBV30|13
CAWSKQAIYGYTF
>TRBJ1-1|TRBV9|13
CASGRVMNTEAFF
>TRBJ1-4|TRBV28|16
CASSSLGQGTNEKLFF
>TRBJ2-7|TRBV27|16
CASSLREPGVEYEQYF
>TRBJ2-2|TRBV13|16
CASSLGLAAYGGELFF
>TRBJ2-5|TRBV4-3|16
CASSRKRGLAEETQYF
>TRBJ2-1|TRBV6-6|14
CASSPLAGGGEQFF
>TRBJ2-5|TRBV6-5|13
CASSRDRGETQYF
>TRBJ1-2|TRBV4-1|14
CASSQLQGSHGYTF
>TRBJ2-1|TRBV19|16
CASSVGLVNSYNEQFF
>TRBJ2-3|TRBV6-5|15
CASLPQRRLSDTQYF
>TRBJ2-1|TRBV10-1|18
CASSESTGASGLNNEQFF
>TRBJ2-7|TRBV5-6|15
CASSLGAGRYYEQYF
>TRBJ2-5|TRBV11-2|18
CASRLGTSGRGTQETQYF
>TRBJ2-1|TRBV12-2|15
CASRSHWRGYNEQFF
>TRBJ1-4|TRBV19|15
CASRASIRGDEKLFF
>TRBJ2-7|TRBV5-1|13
CASSFGPSDEQYF
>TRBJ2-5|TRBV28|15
CASSSGQNLQETQYF
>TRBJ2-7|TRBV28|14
CASSSSLYPGEQYF
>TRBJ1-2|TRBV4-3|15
CASSQGHSSNYGYTF
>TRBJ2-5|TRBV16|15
CASSDPGTPKETQYF
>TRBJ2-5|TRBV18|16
CASSPNGGLAQETQYF
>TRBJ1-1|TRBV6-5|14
CASRPGGTYTEAFF
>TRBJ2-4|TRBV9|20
CASSLGQGLAGDGAKNIQYF
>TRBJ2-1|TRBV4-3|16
CASSQLAGGAYNEQFF
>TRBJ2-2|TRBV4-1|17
CASSHQVGREVSGELFF
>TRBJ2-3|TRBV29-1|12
CSPRTNGDTQYF
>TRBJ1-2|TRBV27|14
CASRWTGGSNGYTF
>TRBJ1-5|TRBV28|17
CASSPRNGWNRDQPQHF
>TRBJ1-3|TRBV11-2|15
CASTLTGGSGNTIYF
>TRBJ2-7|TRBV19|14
CATGLAVSSYEQYF
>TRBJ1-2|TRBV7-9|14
CASSLRSGNYGYTF
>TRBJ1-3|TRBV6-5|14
CASSSLSSGNTIYF
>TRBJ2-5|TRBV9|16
CASSQTGTGTWETQYF
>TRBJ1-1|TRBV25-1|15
CASSLTGGQGIGAFF
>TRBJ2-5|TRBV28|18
CASSTSVLTGGDQETQYF
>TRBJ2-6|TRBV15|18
CATSRGGRGSSGANVLTF
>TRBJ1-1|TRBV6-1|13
CASRQGANTEAFF
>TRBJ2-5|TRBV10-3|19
CAISAGGGTSGPGGETQYF
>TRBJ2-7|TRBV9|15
CASSRSGQGTYEQYF
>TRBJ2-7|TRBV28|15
CASSAGGADPYEQYF
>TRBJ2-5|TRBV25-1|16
CASSEVGAIAGETQYF
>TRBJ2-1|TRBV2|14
CASSLRLAVSEQFF
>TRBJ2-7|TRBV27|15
CASGTSGGSSYEQYF